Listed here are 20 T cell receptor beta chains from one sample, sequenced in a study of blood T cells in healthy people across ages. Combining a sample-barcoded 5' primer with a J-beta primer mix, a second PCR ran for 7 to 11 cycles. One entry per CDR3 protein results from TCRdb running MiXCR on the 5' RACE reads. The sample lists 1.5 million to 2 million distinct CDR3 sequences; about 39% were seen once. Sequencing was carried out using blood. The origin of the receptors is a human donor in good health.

The DNA for the CDR3 is TGTGCCAGCAGCTCCCCCGCTGAGGGGAACACTGAAGCTTTCTTT. Its protein product is CASSSPAEGNTEAFF. V usage is TRBV7-9 and J usage is TRBJ1-1; D gene uncertain. CDR3 size: 15 residues. Trimming left V 4 bases short and J 1 base short, with 13 bases between. CDR1 and CDR2 (germline): SEHNR, FQNEAQ (reference sequence). The complete variable domain, with remaining parts taken from reference TRBV7-9 and TRBJ1-1, reads DTGVSQNPRHKITKRGQNVTFRCDPISEHNRLYWYRQTLGQGPEFLTYFQNEAQLEKSRLLSDRFSAERPKGSFSTLEIQRTEQGDSAMYLCASSSPAEGNTEAFFGQGTRLTVV.

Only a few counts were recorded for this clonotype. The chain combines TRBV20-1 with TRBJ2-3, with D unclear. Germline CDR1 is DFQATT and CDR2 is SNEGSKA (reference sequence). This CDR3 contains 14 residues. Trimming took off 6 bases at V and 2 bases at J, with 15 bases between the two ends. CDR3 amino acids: CSAMLSGDTDTQYF. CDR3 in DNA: TGCAGTGCCATGTTATCGGGTGACACAGATACGCAGTATTTT.

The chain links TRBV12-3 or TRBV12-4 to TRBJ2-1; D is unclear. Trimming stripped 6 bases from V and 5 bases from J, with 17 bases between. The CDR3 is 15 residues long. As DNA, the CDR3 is TGTGCCAGCAGAAAATCCACGGCCGTCCACAATGAGCAGTTCTTC. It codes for CASRKSTAVHNEQFF.

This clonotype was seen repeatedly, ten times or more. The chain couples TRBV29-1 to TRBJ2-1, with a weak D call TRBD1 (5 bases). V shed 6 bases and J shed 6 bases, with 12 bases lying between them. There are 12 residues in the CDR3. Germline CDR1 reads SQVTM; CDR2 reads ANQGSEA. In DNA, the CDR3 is TGCAGCGTATCTAGGGGCGGCAATGAGCAGTTCTTC. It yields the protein CSVSRGGNEQFF.

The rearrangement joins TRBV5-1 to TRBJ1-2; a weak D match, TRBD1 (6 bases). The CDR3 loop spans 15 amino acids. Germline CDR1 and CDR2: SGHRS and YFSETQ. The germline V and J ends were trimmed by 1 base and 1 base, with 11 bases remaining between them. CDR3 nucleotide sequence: TGCGCCAGCAGCTTGAGTCAGGGGAATAACTATGGCTACACCTTC. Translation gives CASSLSQGNNYGYTF.

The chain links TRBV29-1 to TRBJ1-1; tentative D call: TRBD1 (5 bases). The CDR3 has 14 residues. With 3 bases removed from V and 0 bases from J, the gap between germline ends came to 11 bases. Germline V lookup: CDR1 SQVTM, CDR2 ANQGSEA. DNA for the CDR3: TGCAGCGTTGAGGGGGGGGAACTGAACACTGAAGCTTTCTTT. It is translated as CSVEGGELNTEAFF.

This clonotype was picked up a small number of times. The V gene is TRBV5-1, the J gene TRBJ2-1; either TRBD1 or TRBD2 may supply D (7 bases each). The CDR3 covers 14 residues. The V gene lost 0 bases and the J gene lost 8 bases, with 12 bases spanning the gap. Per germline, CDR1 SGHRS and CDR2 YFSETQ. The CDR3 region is CASSLVQGRDEQFF. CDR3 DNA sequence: TGCGCCAGCAGCTTGGTACAGGGGAGGGATGAGCAGTTCTTC. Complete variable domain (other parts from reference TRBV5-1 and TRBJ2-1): KAGVTQTPRYLIKTRGQQVTLSCSPISGHRSVSWYQQTPGQGLQFLFEYFSETQRNKGNFPGRFSGRQFSNSRSEMNVSTLELGDSALYLCASSLVQGRDEQFFGPGTRLTVL.

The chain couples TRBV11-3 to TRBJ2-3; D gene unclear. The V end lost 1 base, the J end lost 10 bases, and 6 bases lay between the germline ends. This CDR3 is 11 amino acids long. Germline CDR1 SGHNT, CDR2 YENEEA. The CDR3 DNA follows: TGTGCCAGCAGCTTAGGGCTAGCGCAGTATTTT. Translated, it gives CASSLGLAQYF. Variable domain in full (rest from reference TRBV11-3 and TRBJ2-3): EAGVVQSPRYKIIEKKQPVAFWCNPISGHNTLYWYLQNLGQGPELLIRYENEEAVDDSQLPKDRFSAERLKGVDSTLKIQPAELGDSAVYLCASSLGLAQYFGPGTRLTVL.

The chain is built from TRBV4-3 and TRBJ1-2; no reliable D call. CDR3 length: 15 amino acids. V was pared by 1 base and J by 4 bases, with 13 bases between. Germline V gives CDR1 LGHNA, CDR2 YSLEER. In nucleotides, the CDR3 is TGCGCCAGCAGCCAAGTCGCCGACGGCCGCTATGGCTACACCTTC. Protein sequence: CASSQVADGRYGYTF.

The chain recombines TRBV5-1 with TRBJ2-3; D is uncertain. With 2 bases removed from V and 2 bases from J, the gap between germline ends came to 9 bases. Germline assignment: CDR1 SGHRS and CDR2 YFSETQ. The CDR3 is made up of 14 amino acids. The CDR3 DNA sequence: TGCGCCAGCAGCTTCAACTTTATCACAGATACGCAGTATTTT. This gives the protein CASSFNFITDTQYF.

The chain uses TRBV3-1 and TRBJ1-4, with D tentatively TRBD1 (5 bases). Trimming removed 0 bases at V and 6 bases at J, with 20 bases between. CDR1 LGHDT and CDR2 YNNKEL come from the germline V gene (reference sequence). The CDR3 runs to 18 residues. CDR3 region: CASSQEYTKGQEDEKLFF. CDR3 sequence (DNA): TGTGCCAGCAGCCAAGAATATACTAAGGGGCAGGAAGATGAAAAACTGTTTTTT.

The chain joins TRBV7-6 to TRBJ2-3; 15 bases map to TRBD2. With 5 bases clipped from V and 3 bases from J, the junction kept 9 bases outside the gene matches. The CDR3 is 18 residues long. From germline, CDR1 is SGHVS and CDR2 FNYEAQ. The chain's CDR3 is CASSPGLAGGLGTDTQYF. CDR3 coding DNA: TGTGCCAGCAGCCCCGGACTAGCGGGGGGGCTGGGGACAGATACGCAGTATTTT.

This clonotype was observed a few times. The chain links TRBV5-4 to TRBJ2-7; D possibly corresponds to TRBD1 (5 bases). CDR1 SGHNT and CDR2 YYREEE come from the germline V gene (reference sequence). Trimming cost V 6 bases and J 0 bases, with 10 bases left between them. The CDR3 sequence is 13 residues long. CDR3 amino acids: CASNDRASYEQYF. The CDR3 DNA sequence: TGTGCCAGCAACGACAGAGCCTCCTACGAGCAGTACTTC.

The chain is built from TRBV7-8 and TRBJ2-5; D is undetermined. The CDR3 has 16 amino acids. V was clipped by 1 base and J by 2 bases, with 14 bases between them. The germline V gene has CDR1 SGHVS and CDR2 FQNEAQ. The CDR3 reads CASSLGWWARQETQYF. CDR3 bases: TGTGCCAGCAGCTTAGGTTGGTGGGCTCGGCAAGAGACCCAGTACTTC.

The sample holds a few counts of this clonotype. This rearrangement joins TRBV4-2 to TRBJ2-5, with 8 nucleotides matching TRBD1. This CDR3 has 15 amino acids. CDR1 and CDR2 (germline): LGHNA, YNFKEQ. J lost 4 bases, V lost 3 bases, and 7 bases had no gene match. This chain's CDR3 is CASSQRSRGRETQYF. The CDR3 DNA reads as TGTGCCAGCAGCCAGAGGTCCAGGGGGCGAGAGACCCAGTACTTC.

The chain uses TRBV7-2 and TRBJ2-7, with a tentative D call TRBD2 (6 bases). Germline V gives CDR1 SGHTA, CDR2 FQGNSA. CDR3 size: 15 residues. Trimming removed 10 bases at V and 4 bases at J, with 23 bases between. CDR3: CANTQWGENLYEQYF. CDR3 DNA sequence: TGTGCCAACACCCAATGGGGGGAAAATCTTTACGAGCAGTACTTC.

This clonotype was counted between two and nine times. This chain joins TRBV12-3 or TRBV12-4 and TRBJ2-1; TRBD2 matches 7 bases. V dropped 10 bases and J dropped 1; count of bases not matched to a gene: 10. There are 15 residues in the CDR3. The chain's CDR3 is CATSSGTISYNEQFF. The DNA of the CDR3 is TGTGCCACATCCTCCGGGACTATATCCTACAATGAGCAGTTCTTC.

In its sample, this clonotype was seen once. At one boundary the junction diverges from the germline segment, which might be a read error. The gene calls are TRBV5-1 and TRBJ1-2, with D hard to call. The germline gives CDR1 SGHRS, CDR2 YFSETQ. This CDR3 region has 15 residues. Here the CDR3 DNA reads TGCGCCAGCAGCTTGGACGCAGGTTCTAACCATGGCTACACCTTC. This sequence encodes CASSLDAGSNHGYTF.

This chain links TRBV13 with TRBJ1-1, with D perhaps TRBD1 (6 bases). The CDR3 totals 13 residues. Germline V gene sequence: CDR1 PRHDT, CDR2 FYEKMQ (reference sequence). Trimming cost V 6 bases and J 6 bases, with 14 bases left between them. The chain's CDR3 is CASSWGAGAEAFF. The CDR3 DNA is TGTGCCAGCAGTTGGGGGGCAGGCGCTGAAGCTTTCTTT.

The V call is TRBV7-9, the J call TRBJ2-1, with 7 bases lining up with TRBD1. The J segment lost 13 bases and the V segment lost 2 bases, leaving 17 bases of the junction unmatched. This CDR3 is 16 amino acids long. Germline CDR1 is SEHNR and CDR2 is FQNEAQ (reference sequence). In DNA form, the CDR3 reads TGTGCCAGCAGCTTACGGGACAGTCCTTTCCAAGAGACCCAGTTCTTC. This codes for CASSLRDSPFQETQFF.